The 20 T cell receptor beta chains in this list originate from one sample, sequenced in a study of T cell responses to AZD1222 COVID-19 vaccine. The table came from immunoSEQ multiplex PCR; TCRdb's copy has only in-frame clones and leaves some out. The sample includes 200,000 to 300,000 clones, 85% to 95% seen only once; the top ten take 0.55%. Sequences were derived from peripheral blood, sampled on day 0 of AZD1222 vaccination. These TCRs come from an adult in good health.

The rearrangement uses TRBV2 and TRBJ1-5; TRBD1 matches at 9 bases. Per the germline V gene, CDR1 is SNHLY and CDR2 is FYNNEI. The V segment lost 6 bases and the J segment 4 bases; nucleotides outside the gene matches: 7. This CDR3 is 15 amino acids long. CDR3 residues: CASRLETGGNQPQHF. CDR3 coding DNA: TGTGCCAGCAGGTTGGAGACAGGGGGGAATCAGCCCCAGCATTTT.

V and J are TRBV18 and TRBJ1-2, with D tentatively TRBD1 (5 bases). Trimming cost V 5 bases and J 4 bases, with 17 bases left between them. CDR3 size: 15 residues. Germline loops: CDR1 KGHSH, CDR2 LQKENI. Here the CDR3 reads CASSSGRWSAYGYTF. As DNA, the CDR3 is TGTGCCAGCTCATCGGGACGCTGGAGCGCCTATGGCTACACCTTC.

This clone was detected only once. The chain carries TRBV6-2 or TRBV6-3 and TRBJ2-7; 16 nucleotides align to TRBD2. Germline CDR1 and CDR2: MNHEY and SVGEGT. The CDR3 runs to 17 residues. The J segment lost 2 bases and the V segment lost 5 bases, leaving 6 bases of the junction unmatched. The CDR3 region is CASSRPGTSGRAYEQYF. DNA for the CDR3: TGTGCCAGCAGTCGTCCCGGGACTAGCGGGAGGGCCTACGAGCAGTACTTC.

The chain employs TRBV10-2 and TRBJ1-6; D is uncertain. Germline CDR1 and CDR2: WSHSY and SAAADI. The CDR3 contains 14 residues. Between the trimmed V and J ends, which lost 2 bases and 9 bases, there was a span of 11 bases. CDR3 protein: CASSERQVASPLHF. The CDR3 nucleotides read TGCGCCAGCAGTGAGCGGCAGGTTGCTTCACCCCTCCACTTT.

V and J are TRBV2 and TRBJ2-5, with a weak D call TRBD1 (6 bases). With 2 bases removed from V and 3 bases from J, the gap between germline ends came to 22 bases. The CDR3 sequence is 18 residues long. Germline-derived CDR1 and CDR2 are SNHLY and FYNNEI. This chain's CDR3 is CASSETRGQHGFEETQYF. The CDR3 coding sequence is TGTGCCAGCAGTGAAACGAGGGGACAACATGGGTTCGAAGAGACCCAGTACTTC.

Here the CDR3 DNA reads TGTGCCAGCAGTTACCCCTTCGGGACTAGCGGGAGATCCTCCTACGAGCAGTACTTC. Translating it yields CASSYPFGTSGRSSYEQYF. J is TRBJ2-7 and V is TRBV6-2 or TRBV6-3; 14 bases are a match to TRBD2. CDR3 length equals 19 residues. J was trimmed by 0 bases and V by 2 bases; bases with no gene match: 9. CDR1 and CDR2 from the germline V gene are MNHEY and SVGEGT.

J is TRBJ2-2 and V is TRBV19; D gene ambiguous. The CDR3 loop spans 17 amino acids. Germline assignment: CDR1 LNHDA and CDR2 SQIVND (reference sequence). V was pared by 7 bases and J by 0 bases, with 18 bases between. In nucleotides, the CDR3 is TGTGCCAGTAACGATTTGATCGGCCGTACGAACACCGGGGAGCTGTTTTTT. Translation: CASNDLIGRTNTGELFF.

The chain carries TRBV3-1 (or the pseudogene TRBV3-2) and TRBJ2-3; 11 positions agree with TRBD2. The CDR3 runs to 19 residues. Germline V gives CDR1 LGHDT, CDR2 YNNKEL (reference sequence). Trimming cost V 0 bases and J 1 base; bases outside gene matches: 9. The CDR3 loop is CASSQDYGTSGEGTDTQYF. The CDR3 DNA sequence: TGTGCCAGCAGCCAAGATTACGGGACTAGCGGTGAGGGCACAGATACGCAGTATTTT.

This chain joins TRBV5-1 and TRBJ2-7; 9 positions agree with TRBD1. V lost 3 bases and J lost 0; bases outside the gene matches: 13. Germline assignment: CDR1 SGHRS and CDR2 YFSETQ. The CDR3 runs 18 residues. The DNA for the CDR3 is TGCGCCAGCAGCTCACAGGGGGCGATACTTCAGAGCTCCTACGAGCAGTACTTC. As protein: CASSSQGAILQSSYEQYF. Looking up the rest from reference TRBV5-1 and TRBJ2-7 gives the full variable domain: KAGVTQTPRYLIKTRGQQVTLSCSPISGHRSVSWYQQTPGQGLQFLFEYFSETQRNKGNFPGRFSGRQFSNSRSEMNVSTLELGDSALYLCASSSQGAILQSSYEQYFGPGTRLTVT.

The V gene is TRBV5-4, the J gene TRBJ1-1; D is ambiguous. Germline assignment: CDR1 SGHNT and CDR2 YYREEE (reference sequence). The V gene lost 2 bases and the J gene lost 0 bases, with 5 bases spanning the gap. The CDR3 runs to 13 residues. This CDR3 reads CASSFVVNTEAFF. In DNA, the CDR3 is TGTGCCAGCAGCTTTGTCGTGAACACTGAAGCTTTCTTT. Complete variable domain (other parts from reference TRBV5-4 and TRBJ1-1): ETGVTQSPTHLIKTRGQQVTLRCSSQSGHNTVSWYQQALGQGPQFIFQYYREEENGRGNFPPRFSGLQFPNYSSELNVNALELDDSALYLCASSFVVNTEAFFGQGTRLTVV.

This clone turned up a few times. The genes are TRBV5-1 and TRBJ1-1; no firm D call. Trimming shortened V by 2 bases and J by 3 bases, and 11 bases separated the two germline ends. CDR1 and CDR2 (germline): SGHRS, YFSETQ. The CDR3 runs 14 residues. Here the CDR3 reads CASSLGGWDTEAFF. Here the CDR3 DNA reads TGCGCCAGCAGCTTAGGTGGTTGGGACACTGAAGCTTTCTTT.

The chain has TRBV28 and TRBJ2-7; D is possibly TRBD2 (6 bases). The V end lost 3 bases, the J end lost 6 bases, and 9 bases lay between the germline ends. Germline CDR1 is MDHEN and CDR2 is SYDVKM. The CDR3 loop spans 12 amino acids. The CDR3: CASSFGRGEQYF. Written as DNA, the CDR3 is TGTGCCAGCAGTTTCGGGAGAGGCGAGCAGTACTTC.

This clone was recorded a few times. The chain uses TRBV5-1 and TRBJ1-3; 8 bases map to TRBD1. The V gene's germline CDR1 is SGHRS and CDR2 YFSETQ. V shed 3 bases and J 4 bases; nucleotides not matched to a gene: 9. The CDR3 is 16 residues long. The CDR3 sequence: CASSSNTGGRGNTIYF. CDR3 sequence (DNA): TGCGCCAGCAGCTCCAATACAGGGGGTAGAGGAAACACCATATATTTT.

CDR3 DNA sequence: TGTGCCAGCAGTCCACAGGGGGTTAGCACAGATACGCAGTATTTT. Residues: CASSPQGVSTDTQYF. This rearrangement joins TRBV28 to TRBJ2-3, with 8 bases identical to TRBD1. Per the germline V gene, CDR1 is MDHEN and CDR2 is SYDVKM. Trimming took 5 bases from V and 0 from J; bases not matched to a gene: 4. The CDR3 length is 15 residues.

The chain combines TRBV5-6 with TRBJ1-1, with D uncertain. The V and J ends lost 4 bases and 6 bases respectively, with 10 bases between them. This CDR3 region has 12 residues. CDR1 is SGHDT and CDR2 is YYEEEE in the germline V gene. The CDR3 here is CASSRGVSEAFF. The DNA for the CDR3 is TGTGCCAGCAGCCGTGGGGTCTCTGAAGCTTTCTTT.

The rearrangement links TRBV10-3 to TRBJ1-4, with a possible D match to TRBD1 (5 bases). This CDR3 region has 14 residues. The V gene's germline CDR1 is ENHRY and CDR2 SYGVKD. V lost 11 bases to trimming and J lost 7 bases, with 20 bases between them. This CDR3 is CASTGGLKGEKLFF. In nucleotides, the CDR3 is TGTGCCTCAACCGGGGGATTAAAGGGTGAAAAACTGTTTTTT.

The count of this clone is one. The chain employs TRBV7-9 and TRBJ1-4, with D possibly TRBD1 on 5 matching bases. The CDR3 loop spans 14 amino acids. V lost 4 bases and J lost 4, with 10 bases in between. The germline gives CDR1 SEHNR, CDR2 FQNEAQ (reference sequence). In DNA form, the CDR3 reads TGTGCCAGCAGCTACCCCGGGGGTAATGAAAAACTGTTTTTT. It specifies CASSYPGGNEKLFF.

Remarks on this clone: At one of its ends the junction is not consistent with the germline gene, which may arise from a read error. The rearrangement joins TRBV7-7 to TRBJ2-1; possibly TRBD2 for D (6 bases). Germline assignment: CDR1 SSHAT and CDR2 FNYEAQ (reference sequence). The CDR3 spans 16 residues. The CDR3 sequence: CASSLGDPGVGAEQFF. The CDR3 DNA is TGTGCTAGCAGCTTAGGGGACCCGGGGGTCGGGGCGGAGCAGTTCTTC.

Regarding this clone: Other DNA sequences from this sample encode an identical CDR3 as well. The CDR3 bases are TGTGCCAGCAGCCAAGGACAGGGCGGGGAGCTGTTTTTT. It encodes CASSQGQGGELFF. The chain carries TRBV3-1 (or the pseudogene TRBV3-2) and TRBJ2-2, with TRBD1 matching 7 bases. CDR3 length: 13 amino acids. V lost 1 base, J lost 7 bases, and 0 bases stayed unmatched. Germline CDR1 reads LGHDT; CDR2 reads YNNKEL (reference sequence).

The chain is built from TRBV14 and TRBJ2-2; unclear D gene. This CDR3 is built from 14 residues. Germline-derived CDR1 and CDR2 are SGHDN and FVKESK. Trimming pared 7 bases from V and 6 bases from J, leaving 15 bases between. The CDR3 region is CASTMAGSAGELFF. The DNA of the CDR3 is TGTGCCAGCACCATGGCCGGATCGGCCGGGGAGCTGTTTTTT.